This T cell receptor beta chain derives from a study of T cell changes during pregnancy in multiple sclerosis. CDR3 size: 15 residues. The germline gives CDR1 MNHEY, CDR2 SVGAGI. V was shortened by 4 bases and J by 0 bases, with 9 bases between the two germline ends. By proportion, this clone is medium-sized. Measured with immunoSEQ multiplex PCR; TCRdb has only the in-frame clones, and not every one. The data show roughly 42,000 clones, with roughly 90% seen just once and around 6.7% held by the top ten. The sample here was CD8+ T cells from peripheral blood mononuclear cells, taken in the third trimester of pregnancy. The origin of this receptor is a female donor with multiple sclerosis, enrolled in a pregnancy study. This chain links TRBV6-5 with TRBJ1-4; D gene ambiguous. This CDR3 reads CASSFDGATNEKLFF. The CDR3 nucleotides are TGTGCCAGCAGTTTCGACGGAGCAACTAATGAAAAACTGTTTTTT.